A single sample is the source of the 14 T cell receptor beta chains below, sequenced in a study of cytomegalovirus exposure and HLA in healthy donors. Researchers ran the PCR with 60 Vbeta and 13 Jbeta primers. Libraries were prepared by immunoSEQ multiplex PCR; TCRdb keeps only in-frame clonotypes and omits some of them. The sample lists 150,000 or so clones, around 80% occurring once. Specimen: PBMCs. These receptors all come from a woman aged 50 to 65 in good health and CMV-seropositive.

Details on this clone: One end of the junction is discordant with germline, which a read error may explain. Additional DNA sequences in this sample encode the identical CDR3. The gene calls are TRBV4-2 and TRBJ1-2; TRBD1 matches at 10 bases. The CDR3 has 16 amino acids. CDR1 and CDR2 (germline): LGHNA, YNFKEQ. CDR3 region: CASSQDGTGDQLGYTF. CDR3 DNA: TGTGCTAGCAGCCAAGATGGGACAGGGGATCAGTTAGGCTACACCTTC.

The CDR3 nucleotides read TGTGCCAGCAGCACCGGACTAGCGGGAGGTGAGACCCAGTACTTC. It specifies CASSTGLAGGETQYF. The chain carries TRBV5-4 and TRBJ2-5, with 14 bases aligning to TRBD2. The CDR3 length is 15 residues. Germline CDR1 is SGHNT and CDR2 is YYREEE (reference sequence). The J segment lost 5 bases and the V segment lost 4 bases, leaving 4 bases of the junction unmatched. The full variable domain, with the rest looked up from reference TRBV5-4 and TRBJ2-5, is ETGVTQSPTHLIKTRGQQVTLRCSSQSGHNTVSWYQQALGQGPQFIFQYYREEENGRGNFPPRFSGLQFPNYSSELNVNALELDDSALYLCASSTGLAGGETQYFGPGTRLLVL.

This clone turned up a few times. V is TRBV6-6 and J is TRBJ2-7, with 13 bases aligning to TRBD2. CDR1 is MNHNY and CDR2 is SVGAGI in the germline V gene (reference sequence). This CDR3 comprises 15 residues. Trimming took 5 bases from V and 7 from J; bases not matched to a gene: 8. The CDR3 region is CASSPRLAGGSEQYF. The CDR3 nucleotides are TGTGCCAGCAGTCCCCGACTAGCGGGAGGTTCTGAGCAGTACTTC.

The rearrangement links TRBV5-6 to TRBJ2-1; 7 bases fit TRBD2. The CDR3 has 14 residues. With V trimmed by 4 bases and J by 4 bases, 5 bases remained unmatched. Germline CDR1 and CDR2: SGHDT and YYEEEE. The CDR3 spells CASSRAREYNEQFF. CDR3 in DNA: TGTGCCAGCAGCCGGGCGCGGGAGTACAATGAGCAGTTCTTC.

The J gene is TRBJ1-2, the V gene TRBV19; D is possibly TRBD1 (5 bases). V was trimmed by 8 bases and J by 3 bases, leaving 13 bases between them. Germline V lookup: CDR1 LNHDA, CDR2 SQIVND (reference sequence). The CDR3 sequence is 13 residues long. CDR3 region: CASAKTGYYGYTF. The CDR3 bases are TGTGCCAGTGCGAAAACAGGATACTATGGCTACACCTTC.

The CDR3 loop reads CASSLLPGTGESPLHF. The CDR3 bases are TGTGCCAGCAGCCTACTACCGGGGACGGGGGAATCACCCCTCCACTTT. The chain carries TRBV9 and TRBJ1-6; the D gene is possibly TRBD1 (5 bases). The CDR3 runs 16 residues. Germline V gives CDR1 SGDLS, CDR2 YYNGEE. V lost 4 bases and J lost 10, with 21 bases in between.

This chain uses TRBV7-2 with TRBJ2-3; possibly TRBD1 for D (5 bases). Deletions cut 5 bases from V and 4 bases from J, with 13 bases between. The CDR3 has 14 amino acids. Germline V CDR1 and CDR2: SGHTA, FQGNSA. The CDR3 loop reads CASSETRAADTQYF. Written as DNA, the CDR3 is TGTGCCAGCAGCGAGACCAGGGCGGCAGATACGCAGTATTTT.

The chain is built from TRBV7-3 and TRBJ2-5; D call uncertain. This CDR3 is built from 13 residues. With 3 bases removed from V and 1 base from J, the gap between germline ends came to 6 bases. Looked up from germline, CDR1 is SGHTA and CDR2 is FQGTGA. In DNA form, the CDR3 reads TGTGCCAGCAGCTTGCGGATCCAAGAGACCCAGTACTTC. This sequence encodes CASSLRIQETQYF.

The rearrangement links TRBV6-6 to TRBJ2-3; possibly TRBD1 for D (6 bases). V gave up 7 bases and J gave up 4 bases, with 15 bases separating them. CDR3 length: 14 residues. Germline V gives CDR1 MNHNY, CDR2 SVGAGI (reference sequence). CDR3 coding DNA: TGTGCCAGCACTCAGACGGACAGCCCAGATACGCAGTATTTT. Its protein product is CASTQTDSPDTQYF.

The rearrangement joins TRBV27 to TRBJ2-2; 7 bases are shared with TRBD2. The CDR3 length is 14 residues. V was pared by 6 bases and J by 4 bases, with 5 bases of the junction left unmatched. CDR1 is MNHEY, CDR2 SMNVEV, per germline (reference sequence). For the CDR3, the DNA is TGTGCCAGCAGGTGGGGGGGGAGCACCGGGGAGCTGTTTTTT. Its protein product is CASRWGGSTGELFF.

This CDR3 is CASSWQYNEQFF. The CDR3 DNA reads TGTGCCAGCTCCTGGCAGTACAATGAGCAGTTCTTC. This chain uses TRBV2 with TRBJ2-1, with unresolved D. The CDR3 sequence is 12 residues long. The germline CDR1 and CDR2 sequences are SNHLY and FYNNEI. V shed 8 bases and J shed 4 bases, with 9 bases lying between them.

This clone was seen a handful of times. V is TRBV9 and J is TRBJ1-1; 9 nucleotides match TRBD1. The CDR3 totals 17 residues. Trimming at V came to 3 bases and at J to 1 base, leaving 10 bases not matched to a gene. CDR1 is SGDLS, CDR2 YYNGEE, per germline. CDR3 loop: CASSGQDRGRANTEAFF. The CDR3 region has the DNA TGTGCCAGCAGCGGACAGGACAGGGGACGGGCGAACACTGAAGCTTTCTTT.

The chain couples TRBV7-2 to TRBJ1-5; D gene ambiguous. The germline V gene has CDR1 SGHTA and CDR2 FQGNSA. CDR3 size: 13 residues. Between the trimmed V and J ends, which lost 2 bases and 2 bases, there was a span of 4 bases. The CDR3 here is CASSLQGNQPQHF. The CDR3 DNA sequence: TGTGCCAGCAGCTTACAGGGCAATCAGCCCCAGCATTTT. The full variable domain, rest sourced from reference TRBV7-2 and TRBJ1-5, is GAGVSQSPSNKVTEKGKDVELRCDPISGHTALYWYRQSLGQGLEFLIYFQGNSAPDKSGLPSDRFSAERTGGSVSTLTIQRTQQEDSAVYLCASSLQGNQPQHFGDGTRLSIL.

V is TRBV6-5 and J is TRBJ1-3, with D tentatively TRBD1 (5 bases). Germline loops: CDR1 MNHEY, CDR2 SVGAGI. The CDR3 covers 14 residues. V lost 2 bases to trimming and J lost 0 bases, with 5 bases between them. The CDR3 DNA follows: TGTGCCAGCAGTTACCAGGGCTCTGGAAACACCATATATTTT. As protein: CASSYQGSGNTIYF.